This T cell receptor (beta chain) was sequenced for a study of Graves' ophthalmopathy and Graves' hyperthyroidism. RNA transcripts yielded amplified TCR beta CDR3 regions. A first-round RT-PCR used HTBI primers, followed by a second-round multiplex PCR. In TCRdb, the multiplex PCR reads were re-called with MiXCR into one record per CDR3 protein. Found here are about 640,000 distinct CDR3 sequences, roughly two fifths of them singletons; the top ten hold 3% to 4%. The CDR3 is 13 amino acids. V gave up 6 bases and J gave up 2 bases, with 11 bases separating them. In germline, CDR1 is ENHRY, CDR2 SYGVKD.

This receptor was taken from an adult man with Graves' ophthalmopathy. Input material: peripheral blood. The genes are TRBV10-3 and TRBJ2-7; no definite D call. The CDR3 DNA reads as TGTGCCATCAGCCCCGACATCGCCTACGAGCAGTACTTC. Protein sequence: CAISPDIAYEQYF.